This TCR beta chain was retrieved from a study of CD8 T cells in Susac syndrome. RNA was extracted with the RNeasy kit, and a quantity of roughly 0.45 to 1 ug was reverse transcribed using random hexamers. TCRdb re-called the immunoSEQ multiplex PCR reads through MiXCR, storing one row per CDR3 protein. Among hundreds of thousands of distinct CDR3 sequences listed, around 93% were seen once. The germline V gene has CDR1 LNHDA and CDR2 SQIVND (reference sequence). CDR3 length: 13 amino acids. V lost 6 bases to trimming and J lost 6 bases, with 14 bases between them. This receptor was identified in a human donor with multiple sclerosis. The chain recombines TRBV19 with TRBJ1-1; D unresolved. The specimen sequenced was CD4+ T cells from PBMCs. CDR3 loop: CASREEGDPEAFF. CDR3 nucleotides: TGTGCCAGTAGGGAGGAGGGAGATCCTGAAGCTTTCTTT.